A selection of T cell receptor beta chains follows, all from one sample in a study of OX40 agonist ivuxolimab in advanced cancers. Generated by immunoSEQ multiplex PCR, the TCRdb table keeps only in-frame clones and is missing some. The profile shows about 32,000 clones, 84% of them singletons. Sequenced here: CD4+ or CD8+ T cells sorted from blood, sampled in a trial of the OX40 agonist ivuxolimab. Source of these receptors: an adult with an advanced solid tumor such as melanoma, head and neck, liver or kidney cancer. Both conserved end residues are part of each CDR3. Each record gives: V gene, J gene, D gene, clone size, CDR3 protein, CDR3 DNA. D genes are given only for firm matches. Rows give clone size only sometimes, using once, few, many, or a class for an expanded clone.

TRBV28	TRBJ2-1	-	-	CASRPPGSYNEQFF	TGTGCCAGCAGACCACCGGGCTCCTACAATGAGCAGTTCTTC
TRBV20-1	TRBJ2-1	-	-	CSAEVDEQFF	TGCAGTGCTGAGGTAGATGAGCAGTTCTTC
TRBV7-9	TRBJ1-4	TRBD1	-	CASSWGQVEKLFF	TGTGCCAGCAGCTGGGGACAGGTCGAAAAACTGTTTTTT
TRBV28	TRBJ1-2	-	-	CASKPAGAFPYGYTF	TGTGCCAGCAAACCGGCAGGGGCTTTTCCCTATGGCTACACCTTC
TRBV7-6	TRBJ2-1	-	-	CASSVVAPYNEQFF	TGTGCCAGCAGCGTAGTGGCACCCTACAATGAGCAGTTCTTC
TRBV28	TRBJ2-7	-	-	CASSLAQENYEQYF	TGTGCCAGCAGTTTAGCGCAGGAAAACTACGAGCAGTACTTC
TRBV5-6	TRBJ2-7	TRBD2	-	CASSLPSGFSYEQYF	TGTGCCAGCAGCTTGCCTAGCGGGTTCTCCTACGAGCAGTACTTC
TRBV19	TRBJ2-4	-	-	CASSIGTVVAKNIQYF	TGTGCCAGTAGTATCGGCACAGTAGTAGCCAAAAACATTCAGTACTTC
TRBV13	TRBJ2-6	-	-	CASSSVWAGANVLTF	TGTGCCAGCAGCTCTGTCTGGGCTGGGGCCAACGTCCTGACTTTC
TRBV5-4	TRBJ2-1	-	-	CASSSPGSLAYNEQFF	TGTGCCAGCAGCTCCCCCGGGAGCCTCGCCTACAATGAGCAGTTCTTC
TRBV4-1	TRBJ2-1	TRBD2	-	CASSQQRGRDEQFF	TGCGCCAGCAGCCAACAGCGGGGCAGGGATGAGCAGTTCTTC
TRBV7-9	TRBJ2-3	-	few	CASSLGYGFSTDTQYF	TGTGCCAGCAGCTTAGGATACGGTTTTAGCACAGATACGCAGTATTTT
TRBV5-6	TRBJ2-4	-	-	CASSKDDIQYF	TGTGCCAGCAGCAAGGATGACATTCAGTACTTC
TRBV27	TRBJ2-1	-	-	CASSYGNSYNEQFF	TGTGCCAGCAGTTACGGGAACTCCTACAATGAGCAGTTCTTC
TRBV5-1	TRBJ2-7	TRBD1	-	CASAPLTGTYEQYF	TGCGCCAGCGCTCCTTTGACAGGGACCTACGAGCAGTACTTC
TRBV7-9	TRBJ1-2	-	-	CASSHGSNYGYTF	TGTGCCAGCAGCCACGGGAGTAACTATGGCTACACCTTC
TRBV12-5	TRBJ1-5	-	-	CASGLGTNQPQHF	TGTGCTAGTGGTTTGGGCACGAATCAGCCCCAGCATTTT
TRBV6-1	TRBJ1-2	TRBD1	medium-sized	CASRIGQGPNYGYTF	TGTGCCAGCAGGATCGGACAGGGCCCCAACTATGGCTACACCTTC
TRBV5-1	TRBJ2-3	-	few	CASSLSHDAGFESDTQYF	TGCGCCAGCAGCTTGTCCCATGACGCGGGGTTCGAGTCAGATACGCAGTATTTT
TRBV11-2	TRBJ2-1	-	-	CASSQGSPPYNEQFF	TGTGCCAGCTCTCAAGGATCCCCTCCCTACAATGAGCAGTTCTTC
TRBV29-1	TRBJ1-2	-	-	CSVDERGSGGYTF	TGCAGCGTTGATGAGCGGGGGAGCGGTGGCTACACCTTC
TRBV6-8	TRBJ1-1	-	-	CASSYGGEAFF	TGTGCCAGCAGTTATGGGGGTGAAGCTTTCTTT
TRBV7-3	TRBJ1-2	TRBD1	-	CASSLGQGDYGYTF	TGTGCCAGCAGCCTAGGACAGGGTGACTATGGCTACACCTTC
TRBV23-1	TRBJ1-2	-	-	CASSPRQPYGYTF	TGCGCCAGCAGTCCTAGGCAGCCCTATGGCTACACCTTC
TRBV5-6	TRBJ1-1	-	-	CASSLGGQGSTEAFF	TGTGCCAGCAGCTTGGGGGGCCAAGGGAGCACTGAAGCTTTCTTT
TRBV6-5	TRBJ2-7	TRBD2	-	CASSYSTSGYEQYF	TGTGCCAGCAGTTACTCGACTAGCGGCTACGAGCAGTACTTC
TRBV4-3	TRBJ2-2	-	-	CASSQGHYTGELFF	TGCGCCAGCAGCCAAGGACACTACACCGGGGAGCTGTTTTTT
TRBV11-1	TRBJ1-1	-	-	CASRGWGRNTEAFF	TGTGCCAGCAGGGGCTGGGGCCGGAACACTGAAGCTTTCTTT
TRBV5-1	TRBJ2-1	-	-	CASSPGGGSLLNEQFF	TGCGCCAGCAGCCCTGGAGGGGGGAGTCTCCTCAATGAGCAGTTCTTC
TRBV5-4	TRBJ2-7	-	-	CASSTGASYEQYF	TGTGCCAGCAGCACCGGGGCTTCCTACGAGCAGTACTTC
TRBV10-3	TRBJ2-1	TRBD2	-	CAISGSGGATLGEQFF	TGTGCCATCAGCGGTAGCGGGGGGGCTACCCTCGGTGAGCAGTTCTTC
TRBV27	TRBJ2-1	-	once	CASTPTGGQKAQFF	TGTGCCAGCACTCCAACAGGTGGGCAAAAGGCGCAGTTCTTC
TRBV7-3	TRBJ2-5	TRBD2	medium-sized	CASSLTLAGAGETQYF	TGTGCCAGCAGCTTAACACTAGCGGGGGCCGGAGAGACCCAGTACTTC
TRBV14	TRBJ2-5	-	-	CASSQWDGPSGTQYF	TGTGCCAGCAGCCAATGGGACGGACCCTCGGGGACCCAGTACTTC
TRBV19	TRBJ1-1	TRBD1	once	CASRLSTGGNTEAFF	TGTGCCAGTAGACTATCGACAGGGGGAAACACTGAAGCTTTCTTT
TRBV6-1	TRBJ1-2	TRBD1	-	CASSVGQGINYGYTF	TGTGCCAGCAGCGTAGGACAGGGGATCAACTATGGCTACACCTTC
TRBV28	TRBJ1-6	TRBD1	-	CASTTDRGESSYNSPLHF	TGTGCCAGCACCACGGACAGGGGCGAAAGCTCCTATAATTCACCCCTCCACTTT
TRBV5-6	TRBJ2-5	-	-	CASSLRAETQYF	TGTGCCAGCAGCTTGAGGGCTGAGACCCAGTACTTC
TRBV11-2	TRBJ2-5	-	-	CASSLESHQETQYF	TGTGCCAGCAGCTTAGAATCACACCAAGAGACCCAGTACTTC
TRBV5-6	TRBJ2-1	-	-	CASSFLLGASYNEQFF	TGTGCCAGCAGCTTCCTTCTGGGTGCCTCCTACAATGAGCAGTTCTTC
TRBV4-1	TRBJ1-5	-	few	CASSQGDANQPQHF	TGCGCCAGCAGCCAAGGGGACGCCAATCAGCCCCAGCATTTT
TRBV5-5	TRBJ2-6	-	-	CASTPRGGGAGANVLTF	TGTGCCAGCACCCCGAGGGGCGGGGGCGCTGGGGCCAACGTCCTGACTTTC
TRBV5-6	TRBJ1-3	-	-	CASSLETRWRSGNTIYF	TGTGCCAGCAGCTTGGAAACTCGGTGGCGCTCTGGAAACACCATATATTTT
TRBV19	TRBJ2-7	-	medium-sized	CASSPDTGGSYEQYF	TGTGCCAGTAGCCCTGATACCGGCGGCTCCTACGAGCAGTACTTC
TRBV7-9	TRBJ2-1	-	few	CASTGGLDNEQFF	TGTGCCAGCACCGGAGGACTCGACAATGAGCAGTTCTTC
TRBV7-8	TRBJ2-1	-	-	CASSPGNRENYNEQFF	TGTGCCAGCAGCCCAGGGAACAGGGAAAACTACAATGAGCAGTTCTTC
TRBV4-3	TRBJ1-1	-	once	CASSQEALEGSARNTEAFF	TGCGCCAGCAGCCAAGAAGCTTTGGAGGGCAGCGCGCGGAACACTGAAGCTTTCTTT
TRBV7-9	TRBJ1-1	TRBD1	-	CATGQGNTEAFF	TGTGCCACAGGACAGGGAAACACTGAAGCTTTCTTT
TRBV18	TRBJ2-3	TRBD1	-	CASSRPGQGTDTQYF	TGTGCCAGCTCACGACCGGGACAGGGAACAGATACGCAGTATTTT
TRBV7-9	TRBJ1-2	-	-	CASSLGQQGYTF	TGTGCCAGCAGCCTCGGACAGCAGGGCTACACCTTC
TRBV6-4	TRBJ1-3	-	-	CASSLSPDSPGNTIYF	TGTGCCAGCAGTTTAAGTCCGGATAGTCCTGGAAACACCATATATTTT
TRBV7-3	TRBJ1-1	-	once	CASSLTASTEAFF	TGTGCCAGCAGCTTGACGGCTAGCACTGAAGCTTTCTTT
TRBV11-2	TRBJ2-5	-	-	CASSKPGYDGETQYF	TGTGCCAGCAGCAAGCCGGGGTATGACGGAGAGACCCAGTACTTC
TRBV28	TRBJ1-1	-	once	CASRLTDTNTEAFF	TGTGCCAGCAGGTTGACAGATACCAACACTGAAGCTTTCTTT
TRBV6-5	TRBJ2-7	-	-	CASSTGIYEQYF	TGTGCCAGCAGTACCGGGATCTACGAGCAGTACTTC
TRBV27	TRBJ2-1	-	-	CASGWGIGEQFF	TGTGCCAGTGGCTGGGGGATAGGTGAGCAGTTCTTC
TRBV7-8	TRBJ2-1	-	-	CASSGLGEVRNEQFF	TGTGCCAGCAGTGGCCTTGGAGAAGTGAGGAATGAGCAGTTCTTC
TRBV6-1	TRBJ2-5	-	once	CASRTGYQETQYF	TGTGCCAGCAGGACTGGGTACCAAGAGACCCAGTACTTC
TRBV6-4	TRBJ1-1	TRBD1	-	CASTVGQGPMNTEAFF	TGTGCCAGCACCGTGGGACAGGGACCCATGAACACTGAAGCTTTCTTT